The rows below give T cell receptor beta chains drawn from one sample of a study of vaccination and CD4 T cells after COVID-19. Their antigens remain unidentified. TCRdb passed the PCR reads through MiXCR, listing each CDR3 protein once. This table holds about 2,000 distinct CDR3 sequences, 15% to 20% found once. Sequencing was carried out using CD4+ T cells from blood, cultured in vitro. The receptors derive from a human donor in good health. Both conserved end residues are part of each CDR3. Fields, in order: clone size, D gene, V gene, J gene, CDR3 protein, CDR3 DNA. The D gene is left open where the match is weak. The size of a clone is reported for some rows only, either as once, few or many, or as a class for expanded clones.

size: few; D: NA; V: TRBV11-2; J: TRBJ2-7; CDR3: CASSGSSASYEQYF; DNA: TGTGCCAGCAGCGGATCTAGCGCCTCCTACGAGCAGTACTTC
size: few; D: TRBD2; V: TRBV20-1; J: TRBJ2-7; CDR3: CSARTGLAGNYEQYF; DNA: TGCAGTGCTAGAACAGGACTAGCGGGGAATTACGAGCAGTACTTC
size: medium-sized; D: NA; V: TRBV7-3; J: TRBJ1-2; CDR3: CASSLEGFGYTF; DNA: TGTGCCAGCAGCTTAGAGGGGTTCGGCTACACCTTC
size: few; D: TRBD2; V: TRBV6-1; J: TRBJ2-3; CDR3: CASRASGGADTQYF; DNA: TGTGCCAGCAGGGCTAGCGGGGGGGCAGATACGCAGTATTTT
size: few; D: TRBD1; V: TRBV30; J: TRBJ2-7; CDR3: CAWSPLTGMYEQYF; DNA: TGTGCCTGGAGTCCGCTGACAGGGATGTACGAGCAGTACTTC
size: NA; D: TRBD2; V: TRBV28; J: TRBJ2-2; CDR3: CASSPGTRSYTGELFF; DNA: TGTGCCAGCAGTCCTGGGACTAGATCCTACACCGGGGAGCTGTTTTTT
size: few; D: TRBD1; V: TRBV6-1; J: TRBJ1-5; CDR3: CASRKTGGSNQPQHF; DNA: TGTGCCAGCAGAAAAACAGGGGGAAGCAATCAGCCCCAGCATTTT
size: NA; D: NA; V: TRBV5-1; J: TRBJ2-7; CDR3: CASSLGQFYEQYF; DNA: TGCGCCAGCAGCTTGGGACAGTTCTACGAGCAGTACTTC
size: NA; D: NA; V: TRBV19; J: TRBJ1-1; CDR3: CASSQGGRGNTEAFF; DNA: TGTGCCAGTAGTCAAGGGGGGCGCGGGAACACTGAAGCTTTCTTT
size: few; D: TRBD1; V: TRBV6-1; J: TRBJ2-5; CDR3: CASSLQGQRETQYF; DNA: TGTGCCAGCAGCCTACAGGGGCAACGAGAGACCCAGTACTTC
size: once; D: NA; V: TRBV2; J: TRBJ2-7; CDR3: CASSILVGQYF; DNA: TGTGCCAGCAGTATCCTGGTTGGGCAGTACTTC
size: NA; D: TRBD2; V: TRBV7-3; J: TRBJ2-3; CDR3: CASSSSAGVGHTQYF; DNA: TGTGCCAGCAGCTCCTCAGCGGGAGTAGGACATACGCAGTATTTT
size: few; D: NA; V: TRBV2; J: TRBJ1-3; CDR3: CASSETRGGNTIYF; DNA: TGTGCCAGCAGTGAAACCAGGGGCGGAAACACCATATATTTT
size: NA; D: TRBD2; V: TRBV18; J: TRBJ2-7; CDR3: CASSPSSGGIYEQYF; DNA: TGTGCCAGCTCACCGTCCAGCGGGGGTATCTACGAGCAGTACTTC
size: NA; D: TRBD2; V: TRBV10-3; J: TRBJ2-5; CDR3: CAIRGTSGVQETQYF; DNA: TGTGCCATCAGGGGGACTAGCGGGGTCCAAGAGACCCAGTACTTC
size: few; D: TRBD2; V: TRBV15; J: TRBJ2-1; CDR3: CATSSGPGLAGPKTTYNEQFF; DNA: TGTGCCACCAGCTCGGGTCCGGGACTAGCGGGACCTAAAACAACCTACAATGAGCAGTTCTTC
size: few; D: NA; V: TRBV7-2; J: TRBJ2-1; CDR3: CASSLGDQRYNEQFF; DNA: TGTGCCAGCAGCTTAGGGGACCAGAGATACAATGAGCAGTTCTTC
size: medium-sized; D: NA; V: TRBV27; J: TRBJ1-3; CDR3: CASIPTVGNTIYF; DNA: TGTGCCAGCATTCCGACAGTTGGAAACACCATATATTTT
size: medium-sized; D: NA; V: TRBV2; J: TRBJ1-6; CDR3: CASSVEGSANSPLHF; DNA: TGTGCCAGCAGTGTGGAGGGGTCGGCGAATTCACCCCTCCACTTT
size: NA; D: TRBD1; V: TRBV7-6; J: TRBJ2-1; CDR3: CASSLGQGGYNEQFF; DNA: TGTGCCAGCAGCCTCGGACAGGGGGGCTACAATGAGCAGTTCTTC
size: NA; D: TRBD2; V: TRBV20-1; J: TRBJ2-1; CDR3: CSARRTSGFYEQFF; DNA: TGCAGTGCTCGTAGGACTAGCGGTTTTTATGAGCAGTTCTTC
size: NA; D: TRBD2; V: TRBV5-1; J: TRBJ2-3; CDR3: CASSFGLAEDTQYF; DNA: TGCGCCAGCAGCTTCGGACTAGCCGAAGATACGCAGTATTTT
size: medium-sized; D: TRBD1; V: TRBV6-2/TRBV6-3; J: TRBJ1-6; CDR3: CASTRLTGDNSPLHF; DNA: TGTGCCAGCACTCGCCTGACAGGGGATAATTCACCCCTCCACTTT
size: NA; D: NA; V: TRBV7-2; J: TRBJ1-4; CDR3: CASSLWGRGNEKLFF; DNA: TGTGCCAGCAGCTTATGGGGGCGAGGTAATGAAAAACTGTTTTTT
size: few; D: NA; V: TRBV7-2; J: TRBJ1-6; CDR3: CASSSPFRGRSPLHF; DNA: TGTGCCAGCAGCTCGCCTTTTAGGGGGAGATCACCCCTCCACTTT
size: few; D: NA; V: TRBV5-1; J: TRBJ1-2; CDR3: CASSYPPGGFDGYTF; DNA: TGCGCCAGCAGCTATCCGCCCGGGGGTTTCGATGGCTACACCTTC